The following is a T cell receptor beta chain sequence with its context. Its antigen remains unidentified. With 6 bases removed from V and 7 bases from J, the gap between germline ends came to 16 bases. Germline CDR1 MNHEY, CDR2 SVGAGI. The CDR3 loop spans 13 amino acids. The data are from a study of T cell repertoires in cytomegalovirus infection. General study results and limits: The study found HLA-C-restricted CMV-specific TCR beta clonotypes dominating the ex vivo response.

TCRdb ran MiXCR on the reads and lists one entry per CDR3 protein. The sample shows approximately 100,000 distinct CDR3 sequences, approximately 28% of them seen only once. The chain uses TRBV6-5 and TRBJ2-7; a possible D gene is TRBD2 (5 bases). The clonotype was recovered from a human donor in good health (CMV status not recorded). Some clones in this sample may be carry-over from other donors' samples. The sample in question was CD8+ T cells from cultured PBMCs, obtained from culture after CMV antigen stimulation. CDR3: CASSSPRAPEQYF. The CDR3 DNA reads as TGTGCCAGCAGCTCCCCGAGGGCCCCTGAGCAGTACTTC.